Here is one T cell receptor beta chain with its context. This specimen belongs to a study of technical replicates of blood from a handful of donors. Clones were sequenced by immunoSEQ multiplex PCR, and TCRdb holds only the in-frame ones, with some missing. The data show more than 95,000 clones, 95% seen once. The sequenced sample consisted of T cells isolated from PBMCs. This TCR was recovered from a human donor in good health.

CDR3 loop: CASSAFVGQGEEKLFF. CDR3 in DNA: TGTGCCAGCAGTGCCTTTGTAGGCCAGGGGGAGGAAAAACTGTTTTTT. The chain links TRBV25-1 to TRBJ1-4; 7 positions agree with TRBD1. CDR3 length: 16 residues. Trimming took 4 bases from V and 8 from J; bases not matched to a gene: 13. Germline CDR1 and CDR2: MGHDK and SYGVNS. Together with reference TRBV25-1 and TRBJ1-4, the CDR3 gives the full variable domain: EADIYQTPRYLVIGTGKKITLECSQTMGHDKMYWYQQDPGMELHLIHYSYGVNSTEKGDLSSESTVSRIRTEHFPLTLESARPSHTSQYLCASSAFVGQGEEKLFFGSGTQLSVL.